These 8 T cell receptor beta chains were sequenced from one sample in a study of CD8 T cells in Susac syndrome. About 0.5 to 1 ug RNA was reverse transcribed with random hexamers. TCRdb recomputed calls from the immunoSEQ multiplex PCR reads with MiXCR, one row per CDR3 protein. Among tens of thousands of distinct CDR3 sequences listed, around 96% were seen once. Sequenced sample: CD8+ T cells from PBMCs. Source of these receptors: a human donor with Susac syndrome.

This chain joins TRBV5-1 and TRBJ2-6; the D is unclear. The CDR3 has 16 residues. Germline loops: CDR1 SGHRS, CDR2 YFSETQ. Trimming pared 0 bases from V and 4 bases from J, leaving 11 bases between. The CDR3 bases are TGCGCCAGCAGCTTGGCGGCCGGTCTCGGGGCCAACGTCCTGACTTTC. Residues: CASSLAAGLGANVLTF.

This clonotype was observed once. The chain has TRBV2 and TRBJ1-6, with a tentative D call TRBD1 (6 bases). The CDR3 spans 14 residues. Germline lookup yields CDR1 SNHLY and CDR2 FYNNEI. Deletions cut 4 bases from V and 8 bases from J, with 12 bases between. CDR3 residues: CASSGTENYSPLHF. The CDR3 DNA reads as TGTGCCAGCAGTGGGACAGAGAATTATTCACCCCTCCACTTT.

This sequence joins TRBV30 and TRBJ2-7; maybe TRBD1 (6 bases). V was pared by 2 bases and J by 3 bases, with 11 bases between. The CDR3 consists of 13 residues. Germline CDR1 reads GTSNPN; CDR2 reads SVGIG (reference sequence). CDR3 sequence (DNA): TGTGCCTGGAGTTCGGACAGAAACTACGAGCAGTACTTC. It is translated as CAWSSDRNYEQYF.

CDR3 region: CASSQDGTQGLNYGYTF. In DNA, the CDR3 is TGCGCCAGCAGCCAAGACGGGACACAGGGGCTCAACTATGGCTACACCTTC. The chain links TRBV4-1 to TRBJ1-2, with 7 bases aligning to TRBD1. Germline assignment: CDR1 MGHRA and CDR2 YSYEKL. Trimming cost V 0 bases and J 2 bases; bases outside gene matches: 9. The CDR3 consists of 17 residues.

This sequence joins TRBV5-1 and TRBJ1-1, with a tentative D call TRBD1 (5 bases). The CDR3 contains 14 residues. CDR1 SGHRS and CDR2 YFSETQ come from the germline V gene. Trimming pared 0 bases from V and 3 bases from J, leaving 9 bases between. The CDR3 coding sequence is TGCGCCAGCAGCTTGGCCACAGGTTACACTGAAGCTTTCTTT. Protein sequence: CASSLATGYTEAFF.

The DNA for the CDR3 is TGCAGTGCTGTGGGGAAGCGGGGTGAAGAGACCCAGTACTTC. Translating gives CSAVGKRGEETQYF. The chain is built from TRBV20-1 and TRBJ2-5; TRBD2 agrees at 7 bases. The CDR3 contains 14 residues. Looked up from germline, CDR1 is DFQATT and CDR2 is SNEGSKA (reference sequence). V gave up 5 bases and J gave up 3 bases; unmatched junction bases: 9.

The CDR3 reads CASNNRMGYEQYF. In DNA form, the CDR3 reads TGTGCCAGCAACAACAGGATGGGCTACGAGCAGTACTTC. V gene TRBV6-2 or TRBV6-3 combines with J gene TRBJ2-7, with D perhaps matching TRBD1 (5 bases). Germline V gives CDR1 MNHEY, CDR2 SVGEGT. Trimming cost V 7 bases and J 3 bases, with 13 bases left between them. The CDR3 covers 13 residues.

The chain has TRBV6-5 and TRBJ2-5; D unresolved. This CDR3 region has 13 residues. The V end lost 9 bases, the J end lost 3 bases, and 14 bases lay between the germline ends. Germline V CDR1 and CDR2: MNHEY, SVGAGI. Written as DNA, the CDR3 is TGTGCCAGTCACCCCTCTTGGGAAGAGACCCAGTACTTC. Protein: CASHPSWEETQYF.